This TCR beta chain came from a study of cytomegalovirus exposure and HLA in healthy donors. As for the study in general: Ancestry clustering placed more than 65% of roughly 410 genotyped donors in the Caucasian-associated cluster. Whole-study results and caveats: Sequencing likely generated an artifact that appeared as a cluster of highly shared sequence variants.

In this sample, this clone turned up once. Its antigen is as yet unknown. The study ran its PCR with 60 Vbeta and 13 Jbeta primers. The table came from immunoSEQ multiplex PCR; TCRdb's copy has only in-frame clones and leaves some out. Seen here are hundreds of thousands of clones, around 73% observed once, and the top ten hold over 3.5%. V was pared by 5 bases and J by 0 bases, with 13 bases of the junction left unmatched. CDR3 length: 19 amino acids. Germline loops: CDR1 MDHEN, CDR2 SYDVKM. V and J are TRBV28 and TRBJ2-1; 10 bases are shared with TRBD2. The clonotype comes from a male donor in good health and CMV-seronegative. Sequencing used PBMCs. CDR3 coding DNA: TGTGCCAGCAGTCCCCGTCTACCCTCTAGCGGGAGCTCCTACAATGAGCAGTTCTTC. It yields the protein CASSPRLPSSGSSYNEQFF.